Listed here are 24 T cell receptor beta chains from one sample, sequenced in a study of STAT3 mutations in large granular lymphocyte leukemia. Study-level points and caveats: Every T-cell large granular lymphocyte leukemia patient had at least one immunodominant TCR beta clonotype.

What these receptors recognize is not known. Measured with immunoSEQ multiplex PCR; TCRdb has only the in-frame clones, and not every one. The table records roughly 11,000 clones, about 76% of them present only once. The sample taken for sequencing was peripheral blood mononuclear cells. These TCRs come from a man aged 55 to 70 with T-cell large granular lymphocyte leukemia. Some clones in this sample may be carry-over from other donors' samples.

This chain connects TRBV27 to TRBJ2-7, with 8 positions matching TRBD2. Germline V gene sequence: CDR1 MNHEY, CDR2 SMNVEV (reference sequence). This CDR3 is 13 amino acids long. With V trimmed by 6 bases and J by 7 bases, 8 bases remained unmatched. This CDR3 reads CASRSGGSLEQYF. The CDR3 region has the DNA TGTGCCAGCAGGTCGGGGGGGTCGTTGGAGCAGTACTTC.

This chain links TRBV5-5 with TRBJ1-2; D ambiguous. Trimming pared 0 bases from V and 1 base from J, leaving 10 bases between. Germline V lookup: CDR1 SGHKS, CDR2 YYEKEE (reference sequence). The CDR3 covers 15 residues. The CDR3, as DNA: TGTGCCAGCAGCTTGGCCGGACCCTATAACTATGGCTACACCTTC. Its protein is CASSLAGPYNYGYTF.

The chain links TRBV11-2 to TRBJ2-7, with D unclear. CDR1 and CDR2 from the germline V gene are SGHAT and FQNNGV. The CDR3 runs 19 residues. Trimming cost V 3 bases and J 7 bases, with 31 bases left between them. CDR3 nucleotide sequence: TGTGCCAGCAGCTTCTACCGTCAGATTAAAGGTTTCGGATCTTGGGAGCAGTACTTC. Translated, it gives CASSFYRQIKGFGSWEQYF.

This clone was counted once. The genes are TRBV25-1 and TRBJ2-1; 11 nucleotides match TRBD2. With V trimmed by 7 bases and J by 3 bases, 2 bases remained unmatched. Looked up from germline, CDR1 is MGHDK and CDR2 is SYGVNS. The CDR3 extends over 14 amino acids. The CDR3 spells CASTGTSGYNEQFF. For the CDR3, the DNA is TGTGCCAGCACGGGGACTAGCGGCTACAATGAGCAGTTCTTC.

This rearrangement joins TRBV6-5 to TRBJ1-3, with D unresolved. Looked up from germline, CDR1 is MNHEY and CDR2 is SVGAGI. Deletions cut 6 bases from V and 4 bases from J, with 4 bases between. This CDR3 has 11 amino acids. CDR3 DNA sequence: TGTGCCAGCAGGAGAGGAAACACCATATATTTT. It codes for CASRRGNTIYF.

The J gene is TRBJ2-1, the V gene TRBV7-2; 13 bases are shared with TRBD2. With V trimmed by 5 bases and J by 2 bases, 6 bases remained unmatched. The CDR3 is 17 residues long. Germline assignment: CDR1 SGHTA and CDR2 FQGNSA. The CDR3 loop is CASSATSGRGPYNEQFF. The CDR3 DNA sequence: TGTGCCAGCAGCGCAACTAGCGGGAGGGGCCCCTACAATGAGCAGTTCTTC. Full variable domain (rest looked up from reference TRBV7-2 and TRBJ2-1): GAGVSQSPSNKVTEKGKDVELRCDPISGHTALYWYRQSLGQGLEFLIYFQGNSAPDKSGLPSDRFSAERTGGSVSTLTIQRTQQEDSAVYLCASSATSGRGPYNEQFFGPGTRLTVL.

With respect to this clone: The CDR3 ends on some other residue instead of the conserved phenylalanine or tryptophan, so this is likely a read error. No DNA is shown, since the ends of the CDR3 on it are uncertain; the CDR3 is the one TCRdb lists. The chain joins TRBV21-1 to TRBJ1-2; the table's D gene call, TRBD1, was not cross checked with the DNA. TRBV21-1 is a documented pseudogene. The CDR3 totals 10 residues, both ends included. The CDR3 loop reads CASNGQPQQL.

CDR3 in DNA: TGTGCCAGCACTCCCCAGGGAGGGGCCACAGATACGCAGTATTTT. Translation gives CASTPQGGATDTQYF. The genes are TRBV6-1 and TRBJ2-3, with TRBD2 matching 7 bases. This CDR3 spans 15 amino acids. CDR1 and CDR2 from the germline V gene are MNHNS and SASEGT. With 7 bases clipped from V and 2 bases from J, the junction kept 9 bases outside the gene matches.

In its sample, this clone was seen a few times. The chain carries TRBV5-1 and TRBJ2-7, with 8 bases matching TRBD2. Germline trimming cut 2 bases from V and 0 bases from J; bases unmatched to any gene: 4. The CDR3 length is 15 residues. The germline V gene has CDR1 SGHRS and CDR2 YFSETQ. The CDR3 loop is CASSLTSGSSYEQYF. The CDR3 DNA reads TGCGCCAGCAGCTTAACTAGCGGCAGCTCCTACGAGCAGTACTTC.

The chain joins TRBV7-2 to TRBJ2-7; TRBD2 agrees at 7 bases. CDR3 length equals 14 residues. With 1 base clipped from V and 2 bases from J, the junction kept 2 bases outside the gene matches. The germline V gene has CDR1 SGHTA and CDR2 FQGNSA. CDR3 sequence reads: CASSLGGSAYEQYF. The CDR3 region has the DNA TGTGCCAGCAGCTTAGGCGGGAGCGCCTACGAGCAGTACTTC.

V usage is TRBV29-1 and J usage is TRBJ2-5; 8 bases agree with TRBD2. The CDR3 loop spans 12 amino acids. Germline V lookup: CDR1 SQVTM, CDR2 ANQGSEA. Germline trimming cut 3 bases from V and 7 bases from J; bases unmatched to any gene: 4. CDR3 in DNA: TGCAGCGTTGAGGGACTAGATGGGACCCAGTACTTC. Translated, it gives CSVEGLDGTQYF.

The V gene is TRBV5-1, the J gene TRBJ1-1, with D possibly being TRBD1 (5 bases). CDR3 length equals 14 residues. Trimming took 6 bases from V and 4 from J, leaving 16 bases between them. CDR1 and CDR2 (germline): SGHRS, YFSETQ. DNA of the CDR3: TGCGCCAGCACCTCCCGGGGGGACGTCACTGAAGCTTTCTTT. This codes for CASTSRGDVTEAFF.

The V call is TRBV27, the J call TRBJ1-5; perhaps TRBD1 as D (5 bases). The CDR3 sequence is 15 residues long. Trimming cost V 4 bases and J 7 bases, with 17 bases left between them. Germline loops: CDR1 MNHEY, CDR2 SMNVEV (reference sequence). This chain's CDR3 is CASSWAGEGNQPQHF. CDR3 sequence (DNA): TGTGCCAGCAGTTGGGCCGGAGAGGGGAACCAGCCCCAGCATTTT.

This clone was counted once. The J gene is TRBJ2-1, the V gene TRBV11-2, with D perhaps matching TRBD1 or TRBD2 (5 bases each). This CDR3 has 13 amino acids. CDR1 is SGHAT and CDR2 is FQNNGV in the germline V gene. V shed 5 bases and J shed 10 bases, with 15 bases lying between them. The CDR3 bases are TGTGCCAGCAGCACAGGACTCGGTGGAGAGCAGTTCTTC. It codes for CASSTGLGGEQFF.

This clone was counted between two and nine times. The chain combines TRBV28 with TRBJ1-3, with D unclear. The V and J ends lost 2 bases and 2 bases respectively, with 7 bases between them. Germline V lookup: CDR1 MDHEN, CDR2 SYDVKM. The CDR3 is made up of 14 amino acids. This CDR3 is CASSLARPGNTIYF. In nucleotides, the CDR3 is TGTGCCAGCAGTTTAGCCAGGCCTGGAAACACCATATATTTT.

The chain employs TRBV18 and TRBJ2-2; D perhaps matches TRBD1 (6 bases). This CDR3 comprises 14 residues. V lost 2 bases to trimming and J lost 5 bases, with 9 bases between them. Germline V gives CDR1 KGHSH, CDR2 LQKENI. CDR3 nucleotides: TGTGCCAGCTCACCAGGGGGCGGAACCGGGGAGCTGTTTTTT. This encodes CASSPGGGTGELFF.

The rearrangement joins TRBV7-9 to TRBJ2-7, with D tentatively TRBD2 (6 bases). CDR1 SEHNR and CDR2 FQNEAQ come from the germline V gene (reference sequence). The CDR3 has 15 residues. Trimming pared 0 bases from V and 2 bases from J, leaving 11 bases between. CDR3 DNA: TGTGCCAGCAGCTTAGCAGGAGGGGTCGCCTACGAGCAGTACTTC. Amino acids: CASSLAGGVAYEQYF.

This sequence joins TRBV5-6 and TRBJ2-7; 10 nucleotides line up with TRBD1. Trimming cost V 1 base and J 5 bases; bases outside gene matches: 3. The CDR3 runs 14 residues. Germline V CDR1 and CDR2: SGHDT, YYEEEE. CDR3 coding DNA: TGTGCCAGCAGCTTGACCGGGACAGGGGACGAGCAGTACTTC. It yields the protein CASSLTGTGDEQYF.

The CDR3 region has the DNA TGTGCCAGCTCACGCGAAGGGGGCGCGGGCAATCAGCCCCAGCATTTT. Amino acid sequence: CASSREGGAGNQPQHF. The chain carries TRBV18 and TRBJ1-5; 7 bases agree with TRBD1. Germline-derived CDR1 and CDR2 are KGHSH and LQKENI. With 4 bases clipped from V and 2 bases from J, the junction kept 8 bases outside the gene matches. CDR3 length: 16 residues.

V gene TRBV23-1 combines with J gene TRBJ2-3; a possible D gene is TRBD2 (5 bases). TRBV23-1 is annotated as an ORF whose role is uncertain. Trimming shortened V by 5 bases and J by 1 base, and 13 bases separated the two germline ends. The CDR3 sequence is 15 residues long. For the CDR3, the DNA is TGCGCCAGCAGTGGGCTAGCTCATCGCACAGATACGCAGTATTTT. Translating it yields CASSGLAHRTDTQYF.

The CDR3 nucleotides read TGCGCCAGCAGCCCAAAACTATTACGACTACAATCCTACAATGAGCAGTTCTTC. Its protein product is CASSPKLLRLQSYNEQFF. The chain uses TRBV5-1 and TRBJ2-1; possibly TRBD2 for D (5 bases). This CDR3 is built from 18 residues. V gave up 4 bases and J gave up 1 base, with 21 bases separating them. Germline V CDR1 and CDR2: SGHRS, YFSETQ.

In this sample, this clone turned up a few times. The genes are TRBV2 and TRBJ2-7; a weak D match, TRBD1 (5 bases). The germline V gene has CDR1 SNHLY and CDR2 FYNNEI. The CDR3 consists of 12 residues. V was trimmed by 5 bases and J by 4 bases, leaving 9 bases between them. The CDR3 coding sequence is TGTGCCAGCAGTCATGACAGTTACGAGCAGTACTTC. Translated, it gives CASSHDSYEQYF. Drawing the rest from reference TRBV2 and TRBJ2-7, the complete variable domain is EPEVTQTPSHQVTQMGQEVILRCVPISNHLYFYWYRQILGQKVEFLVSFYNNEISEKSEIFDDQFSVERPDGSNFTLKIRSTKLEDSAMYFCASSHDSYEQYFGPGTRLTVT.

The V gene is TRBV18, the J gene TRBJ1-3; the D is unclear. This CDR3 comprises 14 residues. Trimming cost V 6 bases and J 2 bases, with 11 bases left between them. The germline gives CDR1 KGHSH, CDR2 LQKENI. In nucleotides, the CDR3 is TGTGCCAGCTCGGCCGGTTCCGCTGGAAACACCATATATTTT. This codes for CASSAGSAGNTIYF.

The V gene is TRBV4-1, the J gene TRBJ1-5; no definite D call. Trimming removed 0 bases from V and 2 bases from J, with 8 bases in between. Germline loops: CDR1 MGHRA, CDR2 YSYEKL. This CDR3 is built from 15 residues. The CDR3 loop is CASSQDKAGNQPQHF. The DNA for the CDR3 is TGCGCCAGCAGCCAAGATAAAGCCGGCAATCAGCCCCAGCATTTT.